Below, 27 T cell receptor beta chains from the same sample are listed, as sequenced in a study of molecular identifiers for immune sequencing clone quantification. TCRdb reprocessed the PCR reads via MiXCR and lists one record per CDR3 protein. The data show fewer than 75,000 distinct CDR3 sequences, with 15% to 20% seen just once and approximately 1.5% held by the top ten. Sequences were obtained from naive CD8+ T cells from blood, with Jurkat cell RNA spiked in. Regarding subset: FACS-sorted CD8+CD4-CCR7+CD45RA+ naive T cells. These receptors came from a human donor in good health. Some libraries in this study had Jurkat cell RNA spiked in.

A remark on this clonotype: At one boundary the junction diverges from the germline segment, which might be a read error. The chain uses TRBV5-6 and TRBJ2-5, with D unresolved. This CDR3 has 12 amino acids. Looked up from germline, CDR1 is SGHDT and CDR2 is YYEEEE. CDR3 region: CASSPHIETQHF. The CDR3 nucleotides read TGTGCCAGCAGCCCCCACATAGAGACCCAGCACTTC.

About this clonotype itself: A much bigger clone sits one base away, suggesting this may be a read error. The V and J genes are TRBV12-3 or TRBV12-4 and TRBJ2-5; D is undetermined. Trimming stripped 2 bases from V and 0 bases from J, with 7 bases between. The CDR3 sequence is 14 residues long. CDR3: CASSLRTNQETQYF. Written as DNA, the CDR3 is TGTGCCAGCAGTTTACGCACAAACCAAGAGACCCAGTACTTC.

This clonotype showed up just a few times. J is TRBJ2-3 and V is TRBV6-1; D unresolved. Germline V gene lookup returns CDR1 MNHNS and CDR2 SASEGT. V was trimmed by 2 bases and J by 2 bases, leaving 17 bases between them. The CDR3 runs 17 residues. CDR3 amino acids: CASSERDTSPPTDTQYF. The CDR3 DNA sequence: TGTGCCAGCAGTGAAAGAGATACTTCACCCCCCACAGATACGCAGTATTTT.

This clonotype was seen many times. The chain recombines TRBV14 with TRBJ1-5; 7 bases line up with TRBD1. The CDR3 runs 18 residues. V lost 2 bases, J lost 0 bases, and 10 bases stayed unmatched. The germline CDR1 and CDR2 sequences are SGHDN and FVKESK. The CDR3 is CASSQRDSDYHSNQPQHF. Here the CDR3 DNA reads TGTGCCAGCAGCCAACGGGACAGCGACTACCATAGCAATCAGCCCCAGCATTTT. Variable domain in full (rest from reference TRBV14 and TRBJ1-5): EAGVTQFPSHSVIEKGQTVTLRCDPISGHDNLYWYRRVMGKEIKFLLHFVKESKQDESGMPNNRFLAERTGGTYSTLKVQPAELEDSGVYFCASSQRDSDYHSNQPQHFGDGTRLSIL.

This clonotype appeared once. The CDR3 DNA sequence: TGTGCCACCAGTGATGCGGGGTCCGATGGGCAGTTCTTC. Amino acid sequence: CATSDAGSDGQFF. V gene TRBV24-1 combines with J gene TRBJ2-1; a weak D match, TRBD2 (6 bases). Trimming cost V 3 bases and J 12 bases, with 14 bases left between them. Germline V gene lookup returns CDR1 KGHDR and CDR2 SFDVKD. The CDR3 totals 13 residues.

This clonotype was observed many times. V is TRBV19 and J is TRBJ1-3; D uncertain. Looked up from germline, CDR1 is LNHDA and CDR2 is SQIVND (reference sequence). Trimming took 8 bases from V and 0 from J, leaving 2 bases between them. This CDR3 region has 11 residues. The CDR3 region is CASRSGNTIYF. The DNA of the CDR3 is TGTGCCAGTCGCTCTGGAAACACCATATATTTT.

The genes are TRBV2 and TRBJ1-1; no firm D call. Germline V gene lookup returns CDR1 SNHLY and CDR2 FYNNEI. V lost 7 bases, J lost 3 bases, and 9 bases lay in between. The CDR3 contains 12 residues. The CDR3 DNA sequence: TGTGCCAGCACGTATGTCGACACTGAAGCTTTCTTT. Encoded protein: CASTYVDTEAFF.

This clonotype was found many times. CDR3 residues: CASSPTRETQYF. In DNA, the CDR3 is TGTGCCAGCAGCCCGACGAGAGAGACCCAGTACTTC. This rearrangement joins TRBV11-2 to TRBJ2-5; D uncertain. Germline V gene data show CDR1 as SGHAT and CDR2 as FQNNGV. The CDR3 loop spans 12 amino acids. Between the trimmed V and J ends, which lost 5 bases and 4 bases, there was a span of 8 bases.

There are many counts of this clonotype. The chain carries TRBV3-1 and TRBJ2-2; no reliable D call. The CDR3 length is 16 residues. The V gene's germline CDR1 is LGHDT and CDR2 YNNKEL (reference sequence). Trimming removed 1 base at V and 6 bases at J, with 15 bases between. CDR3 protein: CASSQVAGQVPGELFF. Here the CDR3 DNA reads TGTGCCAGCAGCCAAGTCGCAGGCCAGGTCCCCGGGGAGCTGTTTTTT.

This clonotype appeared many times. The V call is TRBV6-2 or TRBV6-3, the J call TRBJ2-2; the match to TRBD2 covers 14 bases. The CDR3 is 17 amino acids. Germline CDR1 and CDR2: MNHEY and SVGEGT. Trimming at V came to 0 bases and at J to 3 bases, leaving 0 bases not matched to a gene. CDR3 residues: CASSYSTSGRDTGELFF. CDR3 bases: TGTGCCAGCAGTTACTCGACTAGCGGGAGGGACACCGGGGAGCTGTTTTTT.

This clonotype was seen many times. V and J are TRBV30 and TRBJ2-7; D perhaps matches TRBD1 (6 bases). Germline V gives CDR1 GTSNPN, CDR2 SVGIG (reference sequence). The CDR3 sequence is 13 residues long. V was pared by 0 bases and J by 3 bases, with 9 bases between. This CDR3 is CAWSVGRGYEQYF. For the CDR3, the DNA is TGTGCCTGGAGTGTAGGCAGGGGCTACGAGCAGTACTTC.

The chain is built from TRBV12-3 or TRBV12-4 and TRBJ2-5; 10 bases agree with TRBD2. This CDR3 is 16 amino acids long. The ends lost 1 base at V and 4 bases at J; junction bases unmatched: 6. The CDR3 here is CASSLEREGQGETQYF. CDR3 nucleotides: TGTGCCAGCAGTTTAGAGCGGGAGGGCCAGGGAGAGACCCAGTACTTC.

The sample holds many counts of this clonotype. CDR3 sequence: CASSFFGLGSEQYF. The CDR3 bases are TGTGCCAGCAGCTTTTTCGGGCTGGGGAGCGAGCAGTACTTC. V gene TRBV7-6 combines with J gene TRBJ2-7; maybe TRBD2 (5 bases). Trimming removed 3 bases from V and 6 bases from J, with 15 bases in between. From germline, CDR1 is SGHVS and CDR2 FNYEAQ. This CDR3 has 14 amino acids.

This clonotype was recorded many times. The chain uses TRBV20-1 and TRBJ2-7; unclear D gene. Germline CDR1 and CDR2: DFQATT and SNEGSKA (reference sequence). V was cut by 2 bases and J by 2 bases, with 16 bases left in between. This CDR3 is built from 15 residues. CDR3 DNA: TGCAGTGCTAGACGCCGGAACAGCCTAACCTACGAGCAGTACTTC. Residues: CSARRRNSLTYEQYF.

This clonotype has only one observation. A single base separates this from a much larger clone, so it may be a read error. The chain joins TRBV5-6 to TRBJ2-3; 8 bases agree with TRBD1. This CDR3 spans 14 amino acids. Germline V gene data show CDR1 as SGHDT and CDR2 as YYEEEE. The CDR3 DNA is TGTGCCGGCAGCTTTGGACAGGGTTCAGATACGCAGTATTTT. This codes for CAGSFGQGSDTQYF.

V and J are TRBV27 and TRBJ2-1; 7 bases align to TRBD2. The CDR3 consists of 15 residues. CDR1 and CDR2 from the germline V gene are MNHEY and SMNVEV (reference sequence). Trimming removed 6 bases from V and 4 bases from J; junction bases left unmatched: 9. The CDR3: CASRGSGTAYNEQFF. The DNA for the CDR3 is TGTGCCAGCAGGGGAAGCGGGACTGCTTACAATGAGCAGTTCTTC.

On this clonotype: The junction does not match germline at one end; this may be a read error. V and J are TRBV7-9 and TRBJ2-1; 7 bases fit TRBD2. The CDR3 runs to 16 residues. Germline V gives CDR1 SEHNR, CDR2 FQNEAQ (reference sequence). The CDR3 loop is CASSLFVLANYNEQFF. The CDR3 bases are TGTGCCAGCAGCTTATTTGTACTAGCGAATTACAACGAGCAGTTCTTC.

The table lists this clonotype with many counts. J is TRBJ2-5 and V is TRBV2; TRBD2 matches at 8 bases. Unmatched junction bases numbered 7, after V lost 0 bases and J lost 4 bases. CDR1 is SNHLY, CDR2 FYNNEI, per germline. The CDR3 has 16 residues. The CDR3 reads CASSEALLRGGETQYF. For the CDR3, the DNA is TGTGCCAGCAGTGAAGCGCTTCTACGGGGGGGAGAGACCCAGTACTTC.

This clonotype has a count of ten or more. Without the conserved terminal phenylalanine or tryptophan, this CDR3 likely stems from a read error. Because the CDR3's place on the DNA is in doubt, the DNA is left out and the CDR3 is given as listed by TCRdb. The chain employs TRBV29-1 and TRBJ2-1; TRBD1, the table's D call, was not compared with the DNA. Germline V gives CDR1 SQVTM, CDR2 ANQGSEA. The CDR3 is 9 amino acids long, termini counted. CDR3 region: CSVEDNVGA.

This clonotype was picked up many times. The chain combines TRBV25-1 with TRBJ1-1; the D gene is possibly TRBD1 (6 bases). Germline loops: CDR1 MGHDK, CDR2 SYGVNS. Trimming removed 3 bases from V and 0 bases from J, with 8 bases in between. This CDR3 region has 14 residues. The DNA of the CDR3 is TGTGCCAGCAGTGACAGGGGTATGAACACTGAAGCTTTCTTT. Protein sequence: CASSDRGMNTEAFF.

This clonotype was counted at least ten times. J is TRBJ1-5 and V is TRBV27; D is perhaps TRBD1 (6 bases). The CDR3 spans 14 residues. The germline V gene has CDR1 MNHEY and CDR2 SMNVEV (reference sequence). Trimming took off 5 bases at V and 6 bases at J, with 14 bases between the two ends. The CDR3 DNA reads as TGTGCCAGCAGTCTCCACGGGGGCCTTCAGCCCCAGCATTTT. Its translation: CASSLHGGLQPQHF.

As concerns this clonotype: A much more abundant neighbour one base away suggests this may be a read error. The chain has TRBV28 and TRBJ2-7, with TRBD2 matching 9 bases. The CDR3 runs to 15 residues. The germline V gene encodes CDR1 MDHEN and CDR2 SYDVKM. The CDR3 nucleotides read TGTGCCAGCAGTATCCTCCTAGCGGGGATTTACGAGCAGTGCTTC. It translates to CASSILLAGIYEQCF.

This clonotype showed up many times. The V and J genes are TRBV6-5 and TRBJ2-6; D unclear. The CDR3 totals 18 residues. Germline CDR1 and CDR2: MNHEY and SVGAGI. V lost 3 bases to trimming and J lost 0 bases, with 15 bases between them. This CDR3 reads CASSYVTSHASGANVLTF. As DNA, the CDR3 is TGTGCCAGCAGTTATGTCACTTCCCATGCCTCTGGGGCCAACGTCCTGACTTTC.

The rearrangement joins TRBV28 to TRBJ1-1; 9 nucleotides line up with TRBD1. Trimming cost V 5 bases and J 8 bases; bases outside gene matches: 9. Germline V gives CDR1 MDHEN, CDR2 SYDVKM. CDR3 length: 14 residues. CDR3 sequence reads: CASSMTGGLREAFF. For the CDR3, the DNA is TGTGCCAGCAGTATGACAGGGGGGCTTCGCGAAGCTTTCTTT.

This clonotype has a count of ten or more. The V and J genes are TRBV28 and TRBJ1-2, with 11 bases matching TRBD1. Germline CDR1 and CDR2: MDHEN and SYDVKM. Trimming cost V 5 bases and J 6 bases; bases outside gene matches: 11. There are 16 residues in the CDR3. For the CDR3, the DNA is TGTGCCAGCAGTGTACGGACAGGGGGCGACTCTAATGGCTACACCTTC. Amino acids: CASSVRTGGDSNGYTF.

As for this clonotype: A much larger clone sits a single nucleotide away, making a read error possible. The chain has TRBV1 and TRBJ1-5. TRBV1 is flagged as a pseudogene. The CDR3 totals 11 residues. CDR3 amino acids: CISSQAEPQHF. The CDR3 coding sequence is TGCATCAGCAGCCAAGCTGAGCCCCAGCATTTT.

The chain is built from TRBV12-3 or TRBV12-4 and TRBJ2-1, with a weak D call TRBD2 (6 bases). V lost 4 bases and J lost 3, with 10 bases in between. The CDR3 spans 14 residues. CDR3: CASSSLRDYNEQFF. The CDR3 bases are TGTGCCAGCAGTTCCTTGCGGGACTACAATGAGCAGTTCTTC.